This T cell receptor beta chain was sequenced in a study of post-analysis software for immune sequencing data. In regard to this clonotype: What it recognizes is unknown.

The CDR3 is 13 amino acids. The germline V gene has CDR1 WSHSY and CDR2 SAAADI. V was clipped by 6 bases and J by 2 bases, with 11 bases between them. General study findings and limits: Comparison of patients with controls showed a handful of TRBV segments more frequent in patients, TRBV5-6, TRBV5-1 and TRBV20-1 among them.

Unique molecular identifiers featured in each of the TCR beta cDNA libraries. MiXCR, applied by TCRdb to the PCR reads, yields one record per CDR3 protein. Here the sample spans about 820,000 distinct CDR3 sequences, around 50% being singletons. Input material: blood. The V gene is TRBV10-2, the J gene TRBJ2-7; the D gene could be TRBD1 or TRBD2 (5 bases each). This sequence was found in a girl aged 5 to 17 with multiple sclerosis. The CDR3 bases are TGCGCCAGCAGGAGGGACGAGCCCTACGAGCAGTACTTC. It yields the protein CASRRDEPYEQYF.